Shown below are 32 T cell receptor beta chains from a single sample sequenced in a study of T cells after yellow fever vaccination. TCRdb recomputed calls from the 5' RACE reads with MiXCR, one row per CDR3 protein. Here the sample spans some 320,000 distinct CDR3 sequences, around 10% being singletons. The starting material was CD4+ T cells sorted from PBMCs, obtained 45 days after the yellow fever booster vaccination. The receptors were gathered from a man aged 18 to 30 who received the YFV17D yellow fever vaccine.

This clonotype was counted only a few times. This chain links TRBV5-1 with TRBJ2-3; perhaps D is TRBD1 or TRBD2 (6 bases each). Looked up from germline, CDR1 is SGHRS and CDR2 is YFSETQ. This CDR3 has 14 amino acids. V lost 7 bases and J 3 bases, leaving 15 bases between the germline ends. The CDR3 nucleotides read TGCGCCAGCGGAGAAGGGGGGCCAACAGATACGCAGTATTTT. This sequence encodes CASGEGGPTDTQYF.

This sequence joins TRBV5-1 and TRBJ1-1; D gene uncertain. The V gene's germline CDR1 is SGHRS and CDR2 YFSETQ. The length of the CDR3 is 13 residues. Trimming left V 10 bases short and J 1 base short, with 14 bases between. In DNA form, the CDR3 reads TGCGCCGGACGAAGGGCAGAGAACACTGAAGCTTTCTTT. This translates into CAGRRAENTEAFF.

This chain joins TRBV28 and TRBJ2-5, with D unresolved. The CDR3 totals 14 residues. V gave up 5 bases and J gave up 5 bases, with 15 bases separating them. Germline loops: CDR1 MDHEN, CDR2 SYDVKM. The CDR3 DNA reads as TGTGCCAGCAGTCCGGACCCGGTTCGGGAGACCCAGTACTTC. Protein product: CASSPDPVRETQYF.

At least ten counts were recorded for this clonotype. CDR3 DNA sequence: TGCGCCAGCAGCTCTACAGTGACCTCTGGGGCCAACGTCCTGACTTTC. Translated: CASSSTVTSGANVLTF. This chain joins TRBV5-1 and TRBJ2-6; D remains ambiguous. Germline V gives CDR1 SGHRS, CDR2 YFSETQ. Trimming took 3 bases from V and 0 from J, leaving 10 bases between them. This CDR3 is 16 amino acids long.

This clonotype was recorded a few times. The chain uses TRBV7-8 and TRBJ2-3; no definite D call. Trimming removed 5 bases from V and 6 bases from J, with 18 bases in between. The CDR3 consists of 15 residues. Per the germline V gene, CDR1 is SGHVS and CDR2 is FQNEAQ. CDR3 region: CASSQRVPSRDTQYF. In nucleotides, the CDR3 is TGTGCCAGCAGCCAAAGGGTCCCTTCCCGGGATACGCAGTATTTT. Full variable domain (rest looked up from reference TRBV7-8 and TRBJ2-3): GAGVSQSPRYKVAKRGQDVALRCDPISGHVSLFWYQQALGQGPEFLTYFQNEAQLDKSGLPSDRFFAERPEGSVSTLKIQRTQQEDSAVYLCASSQRVPSRDTQYFGPGTRLTVL.

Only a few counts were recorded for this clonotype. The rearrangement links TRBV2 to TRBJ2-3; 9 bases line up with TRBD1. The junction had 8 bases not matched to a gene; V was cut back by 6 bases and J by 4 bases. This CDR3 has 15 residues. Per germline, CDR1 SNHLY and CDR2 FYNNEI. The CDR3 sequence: CASSPLGQGADTQYF. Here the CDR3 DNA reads TGTGCCAGCAGCCCCCTGGGACAGGGCGCAGATACGCAGTATTTT.

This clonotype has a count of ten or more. The CDR3 nucleotides are TGTGCCAGCCGGACTAGTCACACAGATACGCAGTATTTT. Protein: CASRTSHTDTQYF. The genes are TRBV5-6 and TRBJ2-3; 7 nucleotides match TRBD2. The germline V gene has CDR1 SGHDT and CDR2 YYEEEE. Trimming took 7 bases from V and 2 from J; bases not matched to a gene: 4. The CDR3 sequence is 13 residues long.

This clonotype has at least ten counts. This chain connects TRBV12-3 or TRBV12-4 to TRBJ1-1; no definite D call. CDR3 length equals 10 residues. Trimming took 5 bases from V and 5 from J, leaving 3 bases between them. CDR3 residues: CASSTTEAFF. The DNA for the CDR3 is TGTGCCAGCAGTACGACTGAAGCTTTCTTT.

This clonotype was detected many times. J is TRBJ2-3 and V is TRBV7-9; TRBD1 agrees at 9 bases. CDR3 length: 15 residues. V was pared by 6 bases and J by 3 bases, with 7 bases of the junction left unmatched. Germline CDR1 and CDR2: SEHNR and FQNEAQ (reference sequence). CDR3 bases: TGTGCCAGCAGATCCGGGACAGGGTCGACAGATACGCAGTATTTT. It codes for CASRSGTGSTDTQYF. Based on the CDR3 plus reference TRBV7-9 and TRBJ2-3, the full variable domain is DTGVSQNPRHKITKRGQNVTFRCDPISEHNRLYWYRQTLGQGPEFLTYFQNEAQLEKSRLLSDRFSAERPKGSFSTLEIQRTEQGDSAMYLCASRSGTGSTDTQYFGPGTRLTVL.

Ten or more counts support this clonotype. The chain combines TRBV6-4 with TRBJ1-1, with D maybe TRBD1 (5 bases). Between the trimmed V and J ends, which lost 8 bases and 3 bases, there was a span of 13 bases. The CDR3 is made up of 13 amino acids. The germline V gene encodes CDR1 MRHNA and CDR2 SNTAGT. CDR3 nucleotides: TGTGCCAGCCGAGGACGGGGCGACACTGAAGCTTTCTTT. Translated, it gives CASRGRGDTEAFF.

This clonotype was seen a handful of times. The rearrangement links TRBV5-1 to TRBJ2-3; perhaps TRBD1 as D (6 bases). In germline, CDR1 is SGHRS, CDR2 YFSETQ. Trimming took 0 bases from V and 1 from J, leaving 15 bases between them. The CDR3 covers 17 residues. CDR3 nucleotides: TGCGCCAGCAGCTTGGCGACAGGCCCTTGGGGCACAGATACGCAGTATTTT. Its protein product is CASSLATGPWGTDTQYF.

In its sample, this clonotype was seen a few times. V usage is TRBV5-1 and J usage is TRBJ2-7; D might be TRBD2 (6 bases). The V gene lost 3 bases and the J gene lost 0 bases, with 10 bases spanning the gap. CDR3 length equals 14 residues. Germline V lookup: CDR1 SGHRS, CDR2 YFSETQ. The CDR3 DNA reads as TGCGCCAGCAGCTCCTCGACTAGCTCCTACGAGCAGTACTTC. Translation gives CASSSSTSSYEQYF.

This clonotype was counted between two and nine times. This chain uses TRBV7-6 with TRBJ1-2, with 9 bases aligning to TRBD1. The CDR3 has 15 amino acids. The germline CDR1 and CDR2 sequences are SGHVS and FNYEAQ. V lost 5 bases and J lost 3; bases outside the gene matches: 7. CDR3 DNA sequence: TGTGCCAGCAGCCTTACCGGGACAGGGTACTATGGCTACACCTTC. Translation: CASSLTGTGYYGYTF. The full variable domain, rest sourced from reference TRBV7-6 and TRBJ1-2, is GAGVSQSPRYKVTKRGQDVALRCDPISGHVSLYWYRQALGQGPEFLTYFNYEAQQDKSGLPNDRFSAERPEGSISTLTIQRTEQRDSAMYRCASSLTGTGYYGYTFGSGTRLTVV.

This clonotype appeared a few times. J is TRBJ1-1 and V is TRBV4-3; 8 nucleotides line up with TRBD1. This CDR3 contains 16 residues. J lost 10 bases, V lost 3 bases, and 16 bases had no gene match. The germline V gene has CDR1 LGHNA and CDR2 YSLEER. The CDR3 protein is CASSQVYPGQAVRAFF. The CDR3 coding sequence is TGCGCCAGCAGCCAGGTTTATCCGGGACAGGCCGTTAGAGCTTTCTTT.

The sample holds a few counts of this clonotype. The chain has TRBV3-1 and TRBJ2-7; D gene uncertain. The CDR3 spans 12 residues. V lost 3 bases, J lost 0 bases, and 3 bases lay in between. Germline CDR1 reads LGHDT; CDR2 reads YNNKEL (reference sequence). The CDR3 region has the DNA TGTGCCAGCAGCCAGGGCTCCTACGAGCAGTACGTC. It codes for CASSQGSYEQYV.

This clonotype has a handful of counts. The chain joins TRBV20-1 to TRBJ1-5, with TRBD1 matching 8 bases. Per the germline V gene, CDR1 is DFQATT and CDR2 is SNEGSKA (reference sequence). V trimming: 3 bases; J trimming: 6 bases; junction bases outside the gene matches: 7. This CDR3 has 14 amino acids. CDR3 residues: CSASRQGTGQPQHF. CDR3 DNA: TGCAGTGCTAGCAGACAGGGGACGGGTCAGCCCCAGCATTTT.

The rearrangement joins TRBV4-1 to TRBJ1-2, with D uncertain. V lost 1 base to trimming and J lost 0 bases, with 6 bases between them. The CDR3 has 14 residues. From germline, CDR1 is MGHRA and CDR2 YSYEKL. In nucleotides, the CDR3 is TGCGCCAGCAGCCAAGGACTGGCTAACTATGGCTACACCTTC. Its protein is CASSQGLANYGYTF.

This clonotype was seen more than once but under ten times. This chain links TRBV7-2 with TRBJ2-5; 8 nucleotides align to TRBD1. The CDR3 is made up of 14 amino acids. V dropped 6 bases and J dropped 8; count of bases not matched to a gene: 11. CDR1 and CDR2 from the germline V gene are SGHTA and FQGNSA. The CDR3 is CASRKTGTGSTQYF. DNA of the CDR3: TGTGCCAGCAGAAAAACGGGGACAGGCTCAACCCAGTACTTC.

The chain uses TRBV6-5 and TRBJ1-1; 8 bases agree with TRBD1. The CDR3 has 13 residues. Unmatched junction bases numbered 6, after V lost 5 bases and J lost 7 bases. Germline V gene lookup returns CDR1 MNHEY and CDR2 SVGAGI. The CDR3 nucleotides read TGTGCCAGCAGTCGACAGGGGACGGTTGAAGCTTTCTTT. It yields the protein CASSRQGTVEAFF.

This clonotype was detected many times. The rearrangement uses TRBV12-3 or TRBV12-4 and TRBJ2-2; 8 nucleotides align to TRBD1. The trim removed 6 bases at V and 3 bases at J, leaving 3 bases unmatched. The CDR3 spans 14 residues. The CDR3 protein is CASRSDRDTGELFF. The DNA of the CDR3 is TGTGCCAGCAGGTCGGACAGGGACACCGGGGAGCTGTTTTTT.

The CDR3 loop is CASSHYRQGEGYTF. CDR3 bases: TGTGCCAGCAGTCACTATCGACAGGGGGAGGGCTACACCTTC. The gene calls are TRBV27 and TRBJ1-2, with TRBD1 identical over 9 bases. Per the germline V gene, CDR1 is MNHEY and CDR2 is SMNVEV (reference sequence). J was trimmed by 8 bases and V by 5 bases; bases with no gene match: 9. The CDR3 covers 14 residues.

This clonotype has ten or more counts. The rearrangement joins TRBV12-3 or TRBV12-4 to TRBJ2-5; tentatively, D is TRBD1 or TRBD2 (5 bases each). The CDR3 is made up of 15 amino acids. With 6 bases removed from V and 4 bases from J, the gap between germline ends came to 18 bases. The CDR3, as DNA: TGTGCCAGCAGCCCCTCCGGGACGGTTGGAGAGACCCAGTACTTC. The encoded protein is CASSPSGTVGETQYF.

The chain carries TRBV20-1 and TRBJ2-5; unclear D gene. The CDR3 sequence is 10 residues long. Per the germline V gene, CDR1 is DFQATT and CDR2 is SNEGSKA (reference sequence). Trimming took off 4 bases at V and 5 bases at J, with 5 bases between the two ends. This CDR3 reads CSATEETQYF. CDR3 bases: TGCAGTGCTACTGAGGAGACCCAGTACTTC.

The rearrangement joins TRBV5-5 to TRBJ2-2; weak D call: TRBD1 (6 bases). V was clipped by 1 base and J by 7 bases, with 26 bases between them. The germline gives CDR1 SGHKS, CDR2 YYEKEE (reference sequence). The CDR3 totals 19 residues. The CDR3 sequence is CASSLSLRLTGFGIGELFF. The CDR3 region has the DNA TGTGCCAGCAGCTTGTCTCTTAGACTAACAGGGTTCGGTATCGGGGAGCTGTTTTTT. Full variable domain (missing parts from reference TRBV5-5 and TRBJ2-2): DAGVTQSPTHLIKTRGQQVTLRCSPISGHKSVSWYQQVLGQGPQFIFQYYEKEERGRGNFPDRFSARQFPNYSSELNVNALLLGDSALYLCASSLSLRLTGFGIGELFFGEGSRLTVL.

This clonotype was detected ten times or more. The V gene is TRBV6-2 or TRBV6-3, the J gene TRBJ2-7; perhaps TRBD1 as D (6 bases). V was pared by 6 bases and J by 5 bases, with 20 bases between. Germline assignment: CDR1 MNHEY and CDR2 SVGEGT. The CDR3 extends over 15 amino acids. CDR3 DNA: TGTGCCAGCAGCACAGGGTCGTGGCACTTGGACGAGCAGTACGTC. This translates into CASSTGSWHLDEQYV.

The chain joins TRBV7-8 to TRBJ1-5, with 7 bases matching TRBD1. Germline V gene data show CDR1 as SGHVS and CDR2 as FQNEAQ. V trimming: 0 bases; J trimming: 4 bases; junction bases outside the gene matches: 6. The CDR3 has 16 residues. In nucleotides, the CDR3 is TGTGCCAGCAGCTTAGCGCCTACCAGGGGGAATCAGCCCCAGCATTTT. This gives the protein CASSLAPTRGNQPQHF.

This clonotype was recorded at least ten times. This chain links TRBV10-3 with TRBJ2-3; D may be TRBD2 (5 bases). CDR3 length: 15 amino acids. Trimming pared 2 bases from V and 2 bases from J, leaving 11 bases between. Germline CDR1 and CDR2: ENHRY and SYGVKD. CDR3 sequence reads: CAISEGPGDTDTQYF. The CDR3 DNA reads TGTGCCATCAGTGAGGGCCCCGGGGACACAGATACGCAGTATTTT.

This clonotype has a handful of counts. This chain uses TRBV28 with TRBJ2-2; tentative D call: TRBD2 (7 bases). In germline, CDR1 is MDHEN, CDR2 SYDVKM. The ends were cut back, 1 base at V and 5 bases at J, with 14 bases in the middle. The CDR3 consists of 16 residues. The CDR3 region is CASSLSGGMGTGELFF. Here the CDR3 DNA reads TGTGCCAGCAGTTTATCGGGGGGCATGGGGACCGGGGAGCTGTTTTTT. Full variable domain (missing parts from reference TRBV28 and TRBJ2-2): DVKVTQSSRYLVKRTGEKVFLECVQDMDHENMFWYRQDPGLGLRLIYFSYDVKMKEKGDIPEGYSVSREKKERFSLILESASTNQTSMYLCASSLSGGMGTGELFFGEGSRLTVL.

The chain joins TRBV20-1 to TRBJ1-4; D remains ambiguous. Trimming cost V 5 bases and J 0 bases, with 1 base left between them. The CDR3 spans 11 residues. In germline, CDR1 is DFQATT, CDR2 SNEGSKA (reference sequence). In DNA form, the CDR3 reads TGCAGTGCTGCAACTAATGAAAAACTGTTTTTT. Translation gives CSAATNEKLFF.

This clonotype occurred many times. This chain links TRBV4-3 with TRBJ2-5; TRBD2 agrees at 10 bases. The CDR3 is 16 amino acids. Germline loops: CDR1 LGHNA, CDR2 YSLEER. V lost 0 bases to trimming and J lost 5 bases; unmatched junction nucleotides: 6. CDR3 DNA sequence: TGCGCCAGCAGCCAAGATCCTAGCGGGGGATGGGAGACCCAGTACTTC. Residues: CASSQDPSGGWETQYF.

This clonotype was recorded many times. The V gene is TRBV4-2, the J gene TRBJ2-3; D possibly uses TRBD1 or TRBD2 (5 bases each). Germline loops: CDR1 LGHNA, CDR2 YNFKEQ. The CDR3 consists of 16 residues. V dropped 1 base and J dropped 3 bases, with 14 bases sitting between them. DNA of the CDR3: TGTGCCAGCAGCCAAGCCGGGGCATGGGGGACAGATACGCAGTATTTT. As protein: CASSQAGAWGTDTQYF.

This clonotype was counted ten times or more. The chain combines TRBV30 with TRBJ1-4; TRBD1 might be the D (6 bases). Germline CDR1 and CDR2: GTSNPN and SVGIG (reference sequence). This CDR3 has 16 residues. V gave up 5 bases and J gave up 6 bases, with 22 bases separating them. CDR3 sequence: CAWYTGKGLGDEKLFF. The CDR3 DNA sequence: TGTGCCTGGTACACAGGGAAAGGCCTCGGGGATGAAAAACTGTTTTTT. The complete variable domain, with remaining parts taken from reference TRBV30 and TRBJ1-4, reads SQTIHQWPATLVQPVGSPLSLECTVEGTSNPNLYWYRQAAGRGLQLLFYSVGIGQISSEVPQNLSASRPQDRQFILSSKKLLLSDSGFYLCAWYTGKGLGDEKLFFGSGTQLSVL.